Below are 26 T cell receptor beta chains sequenced from a single sample in a study of cytomegalovirus exposure and HLA in healthy donors. In the PCR, 60 Vbeta and 13 Jbeta primers were used. Assay: immunoSEQ multiplex PCR; the TCRdb copy retains only in-frame clones and omits some. The sample has around 150,000 clones; around 75% are singletons. The material sequenced was PBMCs. The receptors come from a man younger than 35 in good health and CMV-seropositive.

This clone was seen a handful of times. The gene calls are TRBV9 and TRBJ2-1, with 8 positions matching TRBD1. CDR3 length equals 16 residues. Germline CDR1 and CDR2: SGDLS and YYNGEE. J lost 9 bases, V lost 0 bases, and 11 bases had no gene match. CDR3 DNA: TGTGCCAGCAGCGTAGGCGTGACAGGGGTTTCCAGTGAGCAGTTCTTC. Translating it yields CASSVGVTGVSSEQFF.

The chain carries TRBV5-1 and TRBJ2-7, with D maybe TRBD1 (6 bases). The CDR3 consists of 15 residues. V gave up 7 bases and J gave up 2 bases, with 19 bases separating them. Germline CDR1 is SGHRS and CDR2 is YFSETQ. This CDR3 reads CASADRPFRPYEQYV. The CDR3 nucleotides read TGCGCCAGCGCCGACAGGCCTTTTCGGCCCTACGAGCAGTACGTC.

This clone was counted between two and nine times. The chain links TRBV19 to TRBJ1-1; D gene unclear. Germline V gene sequence: CDR1 LNHDA, CDR2 SQIVND (reference sequence). CDR3 size: 14 residues. The germline V and J ends were trimmed by 5 bases and 1 base, with 11 bases remaining between them. The DNA for the CDR3 is TGTGCCAGTAGTTTTGGCTCTCCGAACACTGAAGCTTTCTTT. Protein product: CASSFGSPNTEAFF.

This clone was seen a few times. This chain links TRBV7-2 with TRBJ1-1; D is unresolved. Germline values: CDR1 SGHTA, CDR2 FQGNSA. Trimming removed 5 bases from V and 3 bases from J, with 10 bases in between. The CDR3 runs 13 residues. The CDR3 loop is CASSPGSYTEAFF. CDR3 DNA sequence: TGTGCCAGCAGCCCGGGGAGCTACACTGAAGCTTTCTTT.

V gene TRBV28 combines with J gene TRBJ2-7; maybe TRBD1 (5 bases). The CDR3 is 15 amino acids. The V end lost 5 bases, the J end lost 1 base, and 15 bases lay between the germline ends. Germline V gene data show CDR1 as MDHEN and CDR2 as SYDVKM. The CDR3 loop is CASSTTALYSYEQYV. Written as DNA, the CDR3 is TGTGCCAGCAGTACGACAGCACTATATTCCTACGAGCAGTACGTC.

The V call is TRBV27, the J call TRBJ2-1, with D perhaps matching TRBD1 (6 bases). This CDR3 comprises 12 residues. CDR1 is MNHEY and CDR2 is SMNVEV in the germline V gene (reference sequence). V lost 5 bases to trimming and J lost 7 bases, with 9 bases between them. In DNA, the CDR3 is TGTGCCAGCAGTCCAGGGGCAAATGAGCAGTTCTTC. It codes for CASSPGANEQFF.

J is TRBJ1-4 and V is TRBV6-9, with 8 bases aligning to TRBD1. J gave up 1 base and V 4 bases, and 8 bases lay outside the gene matches. Germline V gene sequence: CDR1 MNHGY, CDR2 SVAAGI. This CDR3 is 17 amino acids long. The CDR3 DNA follows: TGTGCCAGCAGTTCTCGGACAGGGACGGGAACTAATGAAAAACTGTTTTTT. It encodes CASSSRTGTGTNEKLFF.

This clone was counted once. CDR3 sequence (DNA): TGTGCCAGCTCCAGGGTGTCGGGAGAGACCCAGTACTTC. Its translation is CASSRVSGETQYF. This chain joins TRBV6-1 and TRBJ2-5; tentatively, D is TRBD1 (5 bases). The CDR3 totals 13 residues. CDR1 is MNHNS, CDR2 SASEGT, per germline. Trimming took off 8 bases at V and 4 bases at J, with 14 bases between the two ends.

The chain recombines TRBV10-3 with TRBJ1-1, with unresolved D. With 4 bases removed from V and 5 bases from J, the gap between germline ends came to 17 bases. Germline V gene data show CDR1 as ENHRY and CDR2 as SYGVKD. The CDR3 runs 15 residues. CDR3 nucleotide sequence: TGTGCCATCAGTGGCCGGGGTAGAGGTGGAACTGAAGCTTTCTTT. Its protein product is CAISGRGRGGTEAFF.

This clone was detected only a few times. V usage is TRBV5-1 and J usage is TRBJ2-3; TRBD2 matches at 7 bases. Germline values: CDR1 SGHRS, CDR2 YFSETQ. V gave up 0 bases and J gave up 5 bases; unmatched junction bases: 3. The CDR3 consists of 14 residues. The CDR3 spells CASSLGTSQDTQYF. For the CDR3, the DNA is TGCGCCAGCAGCTTGGGGACTAGTCAAGATACGCAGTATTTT.

The chain couples TRBV7-2 to TRBJ2-1, with 7 bases that match TRBD2. Germline trimming cut 6 bases from V and 6 bases from J; bases unmatched to any gene: 2. CDR3 size: 12 residues. In germline, CDR1 is SGHTA, CDR2 FQGNSA. CDR3 region: CASRPGGNEQFF. DNA of the CDR3: TGTGCCAGCAGACCGGGGGGCAATGAGCAGTTCTTC.

The CDR3 DNA sequence: TGTGCCAGTAGTGAATCTAGCGGGGGGGCCTTAAATGAGCAGTTCTTC. Its translation: CASSESSGGALNEQFF. The rearrangement uses TRBV19 and TRBJ2-1; 12 bases match TRBD2. The CDR3 is made up of 16 amino acids. Unmatched junction bases numbered 9, after V lost 5 bases and J lost 7 bases. CDR1 is LNHDA and CDR2 is SQIVND in the germline V gene (reference sequence).

This clone occurred a few times. The chain recombines TRBV5-4 with TRBJ2-5, with D perhaps TRBD2 (5 bases). The CDR3 contains 14 residues. The germline V gene encodes CDR1 SGHNT and CDR2 YYREEE (reference sequence). Trimming left V 0 bases short and J 5 bases short, with 11 bases between. This CDR3 reads CASSLEYGGETQYF. CDR3 bases: TGTGCCAGCAGCTTGGAGTATGGCGGGGAGACCCAGTACTTC.

The chain carries TRBV5-1 and TRBJ2-1, with 12 bases lining up with TRBD2. CDR1 and CDR2 (germline): SGHRS, YFSETQ. The CDR3 is made up of 18 amino acids. V lost 1 base, J lost 10 bases, and 15 bases stayed unmatched. This CDR3 is CASSLYSYSSGRVEEQFF. The CDR3 nucleotides are TGCGCCAGCAGCTTGTACTCATACTCTAGCGGGAGGGTCGAAGAGCAGTTCTTC. The complete variable domain, with remaining parts taken from reference TRBV5-1 and TRBJ2-1, reads KAGVTQTPRYLIKTRGQQVTLSCSPISGHRSVSWYQQTPGQGLQFLFEYFSETQRNKGNFPGRFSGRQFSNSRSEMNVSTLELGDSALYLCASSLYSYSSGRVEEQFFGPGTRLTVL.

This chain uses TRBV7-9 with TRBJ1-4, with 7 positions matching TRBD1. The CDR3 sequence is 16 residues long. Germline CDR1 is SEHNR and CDR2 is FQNEAQ (reference sequence). V was pared by 0 bases and J by 4 bases, with 5 bases of the junction left unmatched. The CDR3 DNA reads as TGTGCCAGCAGCTTAGCGACCGGGACAGTTAATGAAAAACTGTTTTTT. Its protein is CASSLATGTVNEKLFF.

Here the CDR3 DNA reads TGTGCCAGCAGCTTAGACAGGGGAGTTCCCTACGAGCAGTACGTC. Translated: CASSLDRGVPYEQYV. The gene calls are TRBV11-2 and TRBJ2-7, with D possibly TRBD1 on 6 matching bases. Trimming removed 0 bases at V and 2 bases at J, with 11 bases between. The CDR3 is made up of 15 amino acids. The germline gives CDR1 SGHAT, CDR2 FQNNGV.

V is TRBV19 and J is TRBJ1-4; 9 nucleotides align to TRBD1. Germline V gives CDR1 LNHDA, CDR2 SQIVND (reference sequence). The V and J ends lost 7 bases and 8 bases, in that order; junction bases with no gene match: 11. This CDR3 comprises 15 residues. CDR3 protein: CASTNRGRSGEKLFF. The CDR3 region has the DNA TGTGCCAGTACCAACAGGGGGCGATCAGGAGAAAAACTGTTTTTT. Full variable domain (remainder filled in from reference TRBV19 and TRBJ1-4): DGGITQSPKYLFRKEGQNVTLSCEQNLNHDAMYWYRQDPGQGLRLIYYSQIVNDFQKGDIAEGYSVSREKKESFPLTVTSAQKNPTAFYLCASTNRGRSGEKLFFGSGTQLSVL.

The chain is built from TRBV5-1 and TRBJ1-5; 10 bases are a match to TRBD1. The V gene end was trimmed by 6 bases and the J gene end by 3 bases; junction bases not matched to a gene: 6. Germline V gene lookup returns CDR1 SGHRS and CDR2 YFSETQ. CDR3 length: 15 residues. Here the CDR3 DNA reads TGCGCCAGCACCAAGACAGGGGGCCCCAATCAGCCCCAGCATTTT. Encoded protein: CASTKTGGPNQPQHF. Combining the CDR3 with reference TRBV5-1 and TRBJ1-5 gives the whole variable domain KAGVTQTPRYLIKTRGQQVTLSCSPISGHRSVSWYQQTPGQGLQFLFEYFSETQRNKGNFPGRFSGRQFSNSRSEMNVSTLELGDSALYLCASTKTGGPNQPQHFGDGTRLSIL.

The V call is TRBV7-9, the J call TRBJ2-2; tentative D call: TRBD1 (6 bases). The CDR3 loop spans 15 amino acids. Germline assignment: CDR1 SEHNR and CDR2 FQNEAQ (reference sequence). V was pared by 2 bases and J by 0 bases, with 7 bases between. Here the CDR3 reads CASSLTGSNTGELFF. As DNA, the CDR3 is TGTGCCAGCAGCTTAACAGGGTCGAACACCGGGGAGCTGTTTTTT.

This sequence joins TRBV5-8 and TRBJ1-2; D gene uncertain. Trimming removed 1 base at V and 2 bases at J, with 6 bases between. The CDR3 has 13 residues. The V gene's germline CDR1 is SGHTS and CDR2 YDEGEE. The CDR3 reads CASSLLPNYGYTF. CDR3 in DNA: TGTGCCAGCAGCTTGCTTCCGAACTATGGCTACACCTTC. Combining the CDR3 with reference TRBV5-8 and TRBJ1-2 gives the whole variable domain EAGVTQSPTHLIKTRGQQATLRCSPISGHTSVYWYQQALGLGLQFLLWYDEGEERNRGNFPPRFSGRQFPNYSSELNVNALELEDSALYLCASSLLPNYGYTFGSGTRLTVV.

This clone showed up just once. The J gene is TRBJ2-7, the V gene TRBV21-1; TRBD1, as called in the table, went unchecked against the DNA. TRBV21-1 is flagged as a pseudogene. This CDR3 is 15 amino acids long. The CDR3 sequence: CASTSRQAPTYEQYV. The CDR3 DNA sequence: TGTGCCAGCACCTCGAGACAGGCTCCGACCTACGAGCAGTACGTC.

This clone appeared a few times. V and J are TRBV5-4 and TRBJ1-2; D remains unclear. The V gene's germline CDR1 is SGHNT and CDR2 YYREEE (reference sequence). V lost 1 base and J 0 bases, leaving 7 bases between the germline ends. The CDR3 runs 14 residues. CDR3 in DNA: TGTGCCAGCAGCTTGCGGGGATCTAACTATGGCTACACCTTC. It codes for CASSLRGSNYGYTF.

The gene calls are TRBV6-5 and TRBJ2-3; the D is unclear. Germline V gene sequence: CDR1 MNHEY, CDR2 SVGAGI. V lost 7 bases and J 2 bases, leaving 10 bases between the germline ends. The CDR3 runs to 13 residues. Here the CDR3 DNA reads TGTGCCAGCACCGCTAGGCTCACAGATACGCAGTATTTT. As protein: CASTARLTDTQYF.

This sequence joins TRBV29-1 and TRBJ1-1; D call uncertain. Trimming cost V 7 bases and J 0 bases, with 12 bases left between them. Germline V gene lookup returns CDR1 SQVTM and CDR2 ANQGSEA. CDR3 length: 13 amino acids. The chain's CDR3 is CSGMTDMNTEAFF. The DNA of the CDR3 is TGCAGCGGCATGACTGATATGAACACTGAAGCTTTCTTT. The full variable domain, in which reference TRBV29-1 and TRBJ1-1 provide the parts outside the CDR3, is SAVISQKPSRDICQRGTSLTIQCQVDSQVTMMFWYRQQPGQSLTLIATANQGSEATYESGFVIDKFPISRPNLTFSTLTVSNMSPEDSSIYLCSGMTDMNTEAFFGQGTRLTVV.

The gene calls are TRBV4-1 and TRBJ2-3; TRBD2 is a possible D gene (6 bases). CDR3 size: 15 residues. The V gene lost 1 base and the J gene lost 2 bases, with 10 bases spanning the gap. CDR1 and CDR2 from the germline V gene are MGHRA and YSYEKL. The CDR3 reads CASSQGREDTDTQYF. The CDR3 nucleotides are TGCGCCAGCAGCCAAGGCAGGGAGGACACAGATACGCAGTATTTT.

V usage is TRBV27 and J usage is TRBJ1-5, with D hard to call. Germline-derived CDR1 and CDR2 are MNHEY and SMNVEV (reference sequence). This CDR3 has 14 amino acids. The V end was cut by 6 bases, the J end by 5 bases, with 14 bases between. The CDR3 region is CASSPNGGDQPQHF. CDR3 sequence (DNA): TGTGCCAGCAGCCCGAACGGCGGGGATCAGCCCCAGCATTTT.